This T cell receptor (beta chain) was documented in a study of T cells in Graves' hyperthyroidism and ophthalmopathy. This clonotype was counted many times. Amplified TCR beta CDR3 regions derived from RNA transcripts. A set of HTBI primers served as the primers for a first-round RT-PCR of the TCR CDR3. TCRdb reanalysed the multiplex PCR reads using MiXCR and keeps one entry per CDR3 protein. The sample shows hundreds of thousands of distinct CDR3 sequences, 15% to 20% of them seen only once. The CDR3 totals 14 residues. Trimming took 4 bases from V and 3 from J, leaving 10 bases between them. The germline V gene has CDR1 MDHEN and CDR2 SYDVKM.

The chain employs TRBV28 and TRBJ1-5; possible D gene TRBD1, 5 bases. The TCR comes from a woman aged 25 to 45 with Graves' hyperthyroidism. Sequencing was done on a sample of blood. The CDR3 region has the DNA TGTGCCAGCAGTTGGGGAGGGGACAATCAGCCCCAGCATTTT. Encoded protein: CASSWGGDNQPQHF.